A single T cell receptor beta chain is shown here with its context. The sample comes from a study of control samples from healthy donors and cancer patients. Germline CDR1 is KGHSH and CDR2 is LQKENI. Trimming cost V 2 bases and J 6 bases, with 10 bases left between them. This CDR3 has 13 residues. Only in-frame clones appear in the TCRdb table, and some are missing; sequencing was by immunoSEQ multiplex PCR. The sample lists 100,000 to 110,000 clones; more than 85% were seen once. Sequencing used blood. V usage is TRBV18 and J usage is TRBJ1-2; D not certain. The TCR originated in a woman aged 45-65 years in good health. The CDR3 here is CASSPVKDDGYTF. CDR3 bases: TGTGCCAGCTCACCAGTCAAGGATGATGGCTACACCTTC.